This TCR beta chain stems from a study of regulatory T cells in long-lasting Graves disease. Across the study: Patients with persistent Graves' disease had over 5 years of antithyroid drugs and persistent TSH receptor antibodies.

V lost 7 bases, J lost 9 bases, and 15 bases lay in between. CDR1 is SQVTM, CDR2 ANQGSEA, per germline. CDR3 length: 11 amino acids. The time point was: persistent/refractory GD, antithyroid drugs over 5 years with positive TRAb. The TCR library was made from RNA extracted from PBMCs. HTBI primers from iRepertoire and Arm-PCR of CDR3 regions yielded the TCR beta libraries. TCRdb passed the multiplex PCR reads through MiXCR, listing each CDR3 protein once. Among 600,000 to 850,000 distinct CDR3 sequences, 25% to 35% were seen once, and the ten largest hold about 42%. The sample holds a few counts of this clonotype.

The chain links TRBV29-1 to TRBJ1-2; maybe TRBD1 (6 bases). The source of this sequence is a female donor with Graves disease. The sequenced sample was peripheral blood mononuclear cells (PBMCs), obtained when the disease was refractory, from a patient treated with antithyroid drugs. The CDR3 here is CSALGRDSYTF. The CDR3, as DNA: TGCAGCGCCTTAGGTCGGGACAGCTACACCTTC.